Following are 15 T cell receptor beta chains from one sample sequenced in a study of T cell changes during pregnancy in multiple sclerosis. The assay was immunoSEQ multiplex PCR, and TCRdb's table has in-frame clones only and misses some. The sample holds about 83,000 clones; 90% to 95% are singletons and the top ten take 0.85% to 1.2%. The specimen was peripheral blood, collected in the second trimester of pregnancy. The receptors come from a female donor with multiple sclerosis, enrolled in a pregnancy study.

The chain carries TRBV15 and TRBJ1-4, with 11 bases identical to TRBD1. The CDR3 is 14 amino acids. V shed 5 bases and J 8 bases; nucleotides not matched to a gene: 4. Germline loops: CDR1 LNHNV, CDR2 YYDKDF (reference sequence). CDR3 sequence (DNA): TGTGCCACCAGCCGGGACAGGGGGGCCGAAAAACTGTTTTTT. Encoded protein: CATSRDRGAEKLFF.

The chain recombines TRBV2 with TRBJ1-1; 10 positions agree with TRBD1. The CDR3 is 14 residues long. The germline CDR1 and CDR2 sequences are SNHLY and FYNNEI. Losses at the gene ends were 6 bases for V and 5 bases for J; bases not matched to a gene: 6. CDR3 sequence reads: CASSWTGGSTEAFF. DNA of the CDR3: TGTGCCAGCAGCTGGACAGGGGGTTCGACTGAAGCTTTCTTT.

The chain combines TRBV6-1 with TRBJ2-3; no firm D call. V was clipped by 7 bases and J by 2 bases, with 10 bases between them. The CDR3 contains 13 residues. The germline V gene encodes CDR1 MNHNS and CDR2 SASEGT. CDR3 in amino acids: CASNYRPTDTQYF. Written as DNA, the CDR3 is TGTGCCAGCAACTACCGACCCACAGATACGCAGTATTTT.

The genes are TRBV7-9 and TRBJ2-1; 11 positions match TRBD2. This CDR3 region has 16 residues. Germline V gives CDR1 SEHNR, CDR2 FQNEAQ (reference sequence). The V gene end was trimmed by 4 bases and the J gene end by 0 bases; junction bases not matched to a gene: 2. The CDR3 spells CASSYGTSGSYNEQFF. The CDR3 DNA is TGTGCCAGCAGCTACGGGACTAGCGGCTCCTACAATGAGCAGTTCTTC.

The chain uses TRBV4-3 and TRBJ2-1; TRBD2 agrees at 13 bases. This CDR3 is 16 amino acids long. The germline CDR1 and CDR2 sequences are LGHNA and YSLEER. With V trimmed by 3 bases and J by 3 bases, 2 bases remained unmatched. CDR3 sequence: CASSHGLAGDYNEQFF. DNA of the CDR3: TGCGCCAGCAGCCACGGACTAGCGGGAGACTACAATGAGCAGTTCTTC.

The chain links TRBV5-1 to TRBJ2-3, with 7 bases fitting TRBD1. Germline V lookup: CDR1 SGHRS, CDR2 YFSETQ. V shed 3 bases, J shed 1 base, and the junction held 5 bases outside the gene matches. The CDR3 contains 15 residues. The CDR3 region has the DNA TGCGCCAGCAGCTCTAGGGGGCTAGGCACAGATACGCAGTATTTT. This codes for CASSSRGLGTDTQYF.

The CDR3 DNA reads TGTGCCAGCAGTTACTCGACAGTGGGCCACGAGCAGTACTTC. Amino acids: CASSYSTVGHEQYF. The V call is TRBV6-6, the J call TRBJ2-7; maybe TRBD1 (5 bases). This CDR3 is built from 14 residues. Germline V CDR1 and CDR2: MNHNY, SVGAGI (reference sequence). V lost 0 bases and J 5 bases, leaving 11 bases between the germline ends.

J is TRBJ2-6 and V is TRBV10-2; TRBD1 aligns across 8 bases. CDR1 is WSHSY and CDR2 is SAAADI in the germline V gene. V shed 6 bases and J 2 bases; nucleotides not matched to a gene: 6. This CDR3 has 16 amino acids. The CDR3 loop is CASSHPTGAGANVLTF. The CDR3 DNA follows: TGCGCCAGCAGCCACCCGACAGGGGCTGGGGCCAACGTCCTGACTTTC.

This clone was detected only once. V is TRBV27 and J is TRBJ2-2; 10 bases agree with TRBD1. J was trimmed by 2 bases and V by 3 bases; bases with no gene match: 6. CDR1 MNHEY and CDR2 SMNVEV come from the germline V gene (reference sequence). The CDR3 has 17 residues. In DNA, the CDR3 is TGTGCCAGCAGTTTCCTTGAGACAGGGGGCAACACCGGGGAGCTGTTTTTT. It yields the protein CASSFLETGGNTGELFF.

The chain couples TRBV29-1 to TRBJ2-7; possible D gene TRBD2, 6 bases. Between the trimmed V and J ends, which lost 4 bases and 5 bases, there was a span of 12 bases. There are 12 residues in the CDR3. Germline loops: CDR1 SQVTM, CDR2 ANQGSEA. Here the CDR3 reads CSVVKGRNEQYF. CDR3 nucleotide sequence: TGCAGCGTTGTTAAGGGGAGGAACGAGCAGTACTTC.

The gene calls are TRBV15 and TRBJ2-7; TRBD2 matches at 8 bases. The germline V gene encodes CDR1 LNHNV and CDR2 YYDKDF (reference sequence). The CDR3 totals 17 residues. V lost 0 bases, J lost 4 bases, and 11 bases stayed unmatched. The CDR3 loop is CATSRDPQREMRYEQYF. The DNA for the CDR3 is TGTGCCACCAGCAGAGATCCTCAGCGGGAGATGAGATACGAGCAGTACTTC.

The gene calls are TRBV21-1 and TRBJ2-3; the listed D gene, TRBD2, was not tested against the DNA. TRBV21-1 has pseudogene status. The CDR3 extends over 13 amino acids. CDR3: CASSSREGDTQYF. The CDR3 bases are TGTGCCAGCAGCTCGCGGGAGGGGGATACGCAGTATTTT.

This clone showed up just once. The chain employs TRBV10-2 and TRBJ2-7; D may be TRBD2 (5 bases). Germline V gives CDR1 WSHSY, CDR2 SAAADI. The V gene lost 6 bases and the J gene lost 4 bases, with 13 bases spanning the gap. This CDR3 region has 13 residues. The CDR3 bases are TGCGCCAGCAGACTAGGTCGATATTACGAGCAGTACTTC. It codes for CASRLGRYYEQYF.

This clone appeared once. The rearrangement links TRBV10-3 to TRBJ2-1; TRBD2 aligns across 10 bases. The CDR3 covers 15 residues. V lost 11 bases and J lost 9; bases outside the gene matches: 16. Germline assignment: CDR1 ENHRY and CDR2 SYGVKD. Here the CDR3 reads CALSRASGSKGEQFF. In DNA, the CDR3 is TGTGCCCTATCCCGCGCTAGCGGGAGCAAAGGTGAGCAGTTCTTC.

This clone has only one observation. The chain has TRBV11-2 and TRBJ2-7; 7 bases map to TRBD1. The CDR3 extends over 14 amino acids. CDR1 and CDR2 (germline): SGHAT, FQNNGV. Trimming took 1 base from V and 7 from J; bases not matched to a gene: 7. The CDR3 DNA reads as TGTGCCAGCAGCTTAGGGGACAGAGTAGGGGAGCAGTACTTC. Protein: CASSLGDRVGEQYF.